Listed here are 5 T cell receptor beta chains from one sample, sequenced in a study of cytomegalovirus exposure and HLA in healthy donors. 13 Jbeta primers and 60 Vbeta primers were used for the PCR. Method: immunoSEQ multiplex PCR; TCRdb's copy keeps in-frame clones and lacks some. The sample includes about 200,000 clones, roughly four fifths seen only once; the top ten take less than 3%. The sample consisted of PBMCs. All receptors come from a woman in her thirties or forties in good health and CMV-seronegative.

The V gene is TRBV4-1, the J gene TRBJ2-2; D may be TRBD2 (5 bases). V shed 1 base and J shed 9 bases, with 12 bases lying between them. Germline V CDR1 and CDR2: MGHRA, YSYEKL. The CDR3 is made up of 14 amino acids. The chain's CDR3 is CASSQGLPHRELFF. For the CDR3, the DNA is TGCGCCAGCAGCCAAGGACTACCTCACCGGGAGCTGTTTTTT.

The CDR3 is CATSPQDRAFKGYTF. CDR3 DNA sequence: TGTGCCACCAGCCCCCAAGACAGGGCTTTTAAGGGCTACACCTTC. The chain has TRBV15 and TRBJ1-2; 7 bases are a match to TRBD1. V shed 5 bases, J shed 8 bases, and the junction held 14 bases outside the gene matches. This CDR3 has 15 residues. Germline V lookup: CDR1 LNHNV, CDR2 YYDKDF (reference sequence).

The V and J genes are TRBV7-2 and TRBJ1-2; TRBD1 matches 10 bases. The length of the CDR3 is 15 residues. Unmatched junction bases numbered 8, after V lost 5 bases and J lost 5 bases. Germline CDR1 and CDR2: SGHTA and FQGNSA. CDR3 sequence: CASSSSGTGEYGYTF. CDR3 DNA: TGTGCCAGCAGCAGTTCCGGGACAGGGGAGTATGGCTACACCTTC.

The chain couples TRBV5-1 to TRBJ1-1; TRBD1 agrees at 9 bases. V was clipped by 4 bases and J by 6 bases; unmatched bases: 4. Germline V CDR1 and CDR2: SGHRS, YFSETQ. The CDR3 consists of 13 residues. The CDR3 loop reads CASSPTGGPEAFF. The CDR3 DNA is TGCGCCAGCAGCCCGACAGGGGGACCTGAAGCTTTCTTT.

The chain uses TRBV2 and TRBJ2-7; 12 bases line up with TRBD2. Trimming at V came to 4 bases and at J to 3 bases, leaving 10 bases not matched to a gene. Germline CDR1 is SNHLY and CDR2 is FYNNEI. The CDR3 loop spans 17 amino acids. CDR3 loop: CASSGRASGRAVYEQYF. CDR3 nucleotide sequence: TGTGCCAGCAGTGGTAGGGCTAGCGGGAGGGCCGTCTACGAGCAGTACTTC.